The rows below give T cell receptor beta chains drawn from one sample of a study of T-cell reconstitution after alpha-beta-depleted transplantation in children. TCRdb analysed the PCR reads with MiXCR anew, one entry per CDR3 protein. The data hold some 450,000 distinct CDR3 sequences, with 43% observed a single time. The sample here was PBMCs, taken before TCRalphabeta/CD19-depleted stem cell transplant. Source of these receptors: a girl aged 2-15 years with aplastic anemia, due to receive a stem cell transplant. Both conserved end residues are part of each CDR3. D genes are given only for firm matches. Only some rows state a clone size, as once, few, many or a class for expanded clones.

clone_size,j_call,v_call,d_call,cdr3_nt,cdr3_aa
once,TRBJ1-4,TRBV6-1,NA,TGTGCCAGCAGTAGCGACATAGCAACTAATGAAAAACTGTTTTTT,CASSSDIATNEKLFF
many,TRBJ2-7,TRBV5-5,NA,TGTGCCAGCAGCTTCCTACCTCCTCTCTCCTACGAGCAGTACTTC,CASSFLPPLSYEQYF
NA,TRBJ2-7,TRBV11-2,TRBD2,TGTGCCAGCAGCTCCCGGACTAGCAGGAGGGCATACGAGCAGTACTTC,CASSSRTSRRAYEQYF
NA,TRBJ1-5,TRBV10-3,NA,TGTGCCATCAGTGAGTCGGTTACAGGCACCGTACTCAATTTT,CAISESVTGTVLNF
NA,TRBJ2-1,TRBV5-1,TRBD2,TGCGCCAGCAGCTTGGTTGTGGGAGGGACTGAGCAGTTCTTC,CASSLVVGGTEQFF
NA,TRBJ2-3,TRBV20-1,TRBD2,TGCAGCCCGACTAGCGGGAGCTATACGCAGTATTTT,CSPTSGSYTQYF
few,TRBJ2-2,TRBV18,NA,TGTGCCAGCTCACCACAGGAGGAGGAGCTGTTTTTT,CASSPQEEELFF
NA,TRBJ1-5,TRBV6-5,NA,TGTGCCAGCAGTTACAGGGCAACGAATCAGCCCCAGCATTTT,CASSYRATNQPQHF
many,TRBJ1-3,TRBV4-3,NA,TGCGCCAGCAGCCAAGAACACAACTCTGGAAACACCATATATTTT,CASSQEHNSGNTIYF
many,TRBJ2-2,TRBV25-1,NA,TGTGCCAGCAGTGTCGAGTGGATCGGGGAGCTGTTTTTT,CASSVEWIGELFF
few,TRBJ2-3,TRBV20-1,NA,TGCAGTGCTAGGTCCTCTTGGGGGCCCAGCACAGATACGCAGTATTTT,CSARSSWGPSTDTQYF
few,TRBJ2-3,TRBV29-1,NA,TGCAGCGTTGGGGGGGGGACACGCACAGATACGCAGTATTTT,CSVGGGTRTDTQYF
many,TRBJ1-4,TRBV20-1,TRBD1,TGCAGTGCTAGAGAAAAAAGAGGGGGCGATGGGGTGATAGAAAAACTGTTTTTT,CSAREKRGGDGVIEKLFF
many,TRBJ2-1,TRBV29-1,NA,TGCAGCGTTGAACGGTCCCCCTTGAGCGATGAGCAGTTCTTC,CSVERSPLSDEQFF
few,TRBJ2-1,TRBV5-1,TRBD2,TGCGCCAGCAGCTTGGGAACCAAGCGGGAGATAAGTGAGCAGTTCTTC,CASSLGTKREISEQFF
NA,TRBJ2-1,TRBV9,TRBD2,TGTGCCAGCAGTCGTAGCGGGAGTGTGGATGAGCAGTTCTTC,CASSRSGSVDEQFF
NA,TRBJ2-5,TRBV7-2,TRBD2,TGTGCCAGCAGCTTTGGACTAGCGGGCAAGACCCAGTACTTC,CASSFGLAGKTQYF
NA,TRBJ2-3,TRBV6-5,NA,TGTGCCAGCAGTTACTCGACGGCAGCCCAGGTGGATACGCAGTATTTT,CASSYSTAAQVDTQYF
many,TRBJ2-3,TRBV5-1,NA,TGCGCCAGCAGCTTGGTAGTCGCAGAAGTAGATACGCAGTATTTT,CASSLVVAEVDTQYF
NA,TRBJ2-6,TRBV28,NA,TGTGCCAGCAGTTTCGGAACGCGATCTGGGGCCAACGTCCTGACTTTC,CASSFGTRSGANVLTF
NA,TRBJ2-4,TRBV5-4,TRBD2,TGTGCCCGCAGCTTGGTTTTCGGGGGGTCGCCCAAAAACATTCAGTACTTC,CARSLVFGGSPKNIQYF
NA,TRBJ2-5,TRBV5-1,NA,TGCGCCAGCAGCCCGCGTAGTGAGCGGATATCGGAGACCCAGTACTTC,CASSPRSERISETQYF
NA,TRBJ2-7,TRBV28,TRBD2,TGTGCCAGCAGTCCGGGGGGGGGCCCGTACGAGCAGTACTTC,CASSPGGGPYEQYF
NA,TRBJ2-7,TRBV12-3/TRBV12-4,TRBD1,TGTGCCAGCAGTTCCCGGGACAGGGGGTCAGCCTACGAGCAGTACTTC,CASSSRDRGSAYEQYF
few,TRBJ2-1,TRBV4-2,NA,TGTGCCAGCAGCCAGCTAGCTTCTGAGCAGTTCTTC,CASSQLASEQFF
NA,TRBJ2-7,TRBV24-1,TRBD1,TGTGCCACCAGTGATTTCGGGACAGGGGAGTACGAGCAGTACTTC,CATSDFGTGEYEQYF
NA,TRBJ1-1,TRBV29-1,NA,TGCAGCGTTGACCCGGTCACTGAAGCTTTCTTT,CSVDPVTEAFF
NA,TRBJ1-1,TRBV6-7,TRBD1,TGTGCCAGCAGTGAGACAGGGACGAACACTGAAGCTTTCTTT,CASSETGTNTEAFF
once,TRBJ1-2,TRBV5-1,TRBD1,TGCGCCAGCAGCTTGGGGACAGGCGACTATGGCGACACCTTC,CASSLGTGDYGDTF
NA,TRBJ2-2,TRBV3-1,TRBD2,TGTGCCAGCAGCCCCCAGCGGGAGGGCCGGACCGGGGAGCTGTTTTTT,CASSPQREGRTGELFF
many,TRBJ2-3,TRBV5-1,NA,TGCGCCAGCAGCTTGAGCTTAGGAGAAGATACGCAGTATTTT,CASSLSLGEDTQYF
many,TRBJ2-3,TRBV20-1,TRBD1,TGCAGTGCTATCTCACCGGGACAGGATCTTTATACGCAGTATTTT,CSAISPGQDLYTQYF
NA,TRBJ2-1,TRBV9,TRBD2,TGTGCCAGCAGCGTGACTAGCGGGAGGAATTTACATGAGCAGTTCTTC,CASSVTSGRNLHEQFF
few,TRBJ1-1,TRBV10-3,TRBD1,TGTGCCACACAGGGGTCCGTGAACACTGAAGCTTTCTTT,CATQGSVNTEAFF
many,TRBJ1-1,TRBV12-3/TRBV12-4,NA,TGTGCCAGCAGTTTCGGCAGGAACACTGAAGCTTTCTTT,CASSFGRNTEAFF
NA,TRBJ1-5,TRBV9,TRBD1,TGTGCCAGCAGCCCCGGACAGGGGGCTTATAGCAATCAGCCCCAGCATTTT,CASSPGQGAYSNQPQHF
few,TRBJ2-5,TRBV6-5,TRBD1,TGTGCCAGCAGTTACACCGGGACAGGGAGGGAGGCCCAGTACTTC,CASSYTGTGREAQYF
NA,TRBJ2-1,TRBV7-2,TRBD1,TGTGCCAGCAGCTTAGGGACAGGGGCGGTCGATGAGCAGTTCTTC,CASSLGTGAVDEQFF
few,TRBJ1-1,TRBV18,TRBD1,TGTGCCAGCAACTTACAGGGGAGGACTGAAGCTTTCTTT,CASNLQGRTEAFF